This T cell receptor beta chain came from a study of cytotoxic CD8 clonotypes in ibrutinib-treated CLL. Study details: Patients attained roughly 25 partial and 2 complete responses; at median 68 months, approximately 15 remained remitted while approximately 12 progressed.

This clone was recorded only once. Its target is unknown. Libraries were prepared by immunoSEQ multiplex PCR; TCRdb keeps only in-frame clonotypes and omits some of them. The sample has 150,000 or so clones; nearly 90% are singletons. Study findings and constraints: Public clonotypes were seen rarely and were contracted or stable on treatment.

This CDR3 region has 16 residues. Per germline, CDR1 SGHTA and CDR2 FQGNSA. V lost 5 bases to trimming and J lost 4 bases, with 18 bases between them. TCR beta library input comprised around 2 micrograms of genomic DNA from cryopreserved PBMCs. V and J are TRBV7-2 and TRBJ1-5; D call uncertain. The sample was PBMCs, taken at disease progression, from a patient treated with ibrutinib. This receptor was taken from a human donor with chronic lymphocytic leukemia. The DNA for the CDR3 is TGTGCCAGCAGCCCACGCGGGGTTTCCAATAATCAGCCCCAGCATTTT. Amino acids: CASSPRGVSNNQPQHF.